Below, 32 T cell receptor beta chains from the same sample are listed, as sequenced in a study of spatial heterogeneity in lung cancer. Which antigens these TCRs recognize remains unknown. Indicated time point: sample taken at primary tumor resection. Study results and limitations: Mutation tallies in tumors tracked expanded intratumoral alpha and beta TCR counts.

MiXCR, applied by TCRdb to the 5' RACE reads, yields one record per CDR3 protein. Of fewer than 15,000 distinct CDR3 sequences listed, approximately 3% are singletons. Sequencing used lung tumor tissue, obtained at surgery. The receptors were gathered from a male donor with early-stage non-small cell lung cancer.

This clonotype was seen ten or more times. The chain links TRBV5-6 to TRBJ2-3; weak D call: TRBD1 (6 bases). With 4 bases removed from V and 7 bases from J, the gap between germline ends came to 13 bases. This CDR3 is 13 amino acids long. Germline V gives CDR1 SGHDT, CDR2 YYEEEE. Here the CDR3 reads CASSPVGQNTQYF. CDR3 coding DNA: TGTGCCAGCAGCCCCGTCGGACAGAATACGCAGTATTTT.

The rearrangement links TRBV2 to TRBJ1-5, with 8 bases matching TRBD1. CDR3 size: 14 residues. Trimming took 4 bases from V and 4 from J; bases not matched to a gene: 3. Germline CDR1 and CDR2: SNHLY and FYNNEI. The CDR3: CASSGTGSNQPQHF. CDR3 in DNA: TGTGCCAGCAGTGGGACAGGGTCAAATCAGCCCCAGCATTTT.

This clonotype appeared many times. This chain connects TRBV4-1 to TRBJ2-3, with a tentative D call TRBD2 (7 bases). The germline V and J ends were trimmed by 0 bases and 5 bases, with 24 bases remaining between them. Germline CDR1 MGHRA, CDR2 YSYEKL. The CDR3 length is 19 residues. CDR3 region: CASSQEGWGGPSREDTQYF. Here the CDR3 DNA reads TGCGCCAGCAGCCAAGAGGGATGGGGGGGGCCTAGTAGGGAAGATACGCAGTATTTT.

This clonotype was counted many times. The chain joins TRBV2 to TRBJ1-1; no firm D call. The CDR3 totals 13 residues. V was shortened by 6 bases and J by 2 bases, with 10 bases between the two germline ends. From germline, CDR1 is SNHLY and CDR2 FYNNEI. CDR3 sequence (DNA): TGTGCCAGCAGAATGGACCCAAACACTGAAGCTTTCTTT. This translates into CASRMDPNTEAFF. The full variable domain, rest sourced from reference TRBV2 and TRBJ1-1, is EPEVTQTPSHQVTQMGQEVILRCVPISNHLYFYWYRQILGQKVEFLVSFYNNEISEKSEIFDDQFSVERPDGSNFTLKIRSTKLEDSAMYFCASRMDPNTEAFFGQGTRLTVV.

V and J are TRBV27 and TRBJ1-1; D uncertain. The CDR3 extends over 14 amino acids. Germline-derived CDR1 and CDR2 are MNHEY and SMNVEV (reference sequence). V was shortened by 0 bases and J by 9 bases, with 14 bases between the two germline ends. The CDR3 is CASSLSLAGRKAFF. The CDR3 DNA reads TGTGCCAGCAGTTTATCCCTGGCGGGTCGCAAAGCTTTCTTT.

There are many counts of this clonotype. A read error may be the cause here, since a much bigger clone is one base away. This CDR3 is CASSQGLAKNMQYF. In DNA form, the CDR3 reads TGTGCCAGCAGTCAGGGACTAGCGAAAAACATGCAGTACTTC. The V and J genes are TRBV28 and TRBJ2-4; 10 bases map to TRBD2. The length of the CDR3 is 14 residues. CDR1 and CDR2 from the germline V gene are MDHEN and SYDVKM. The full variable domain, with the rest looked up from reference TRBV28 and TRBJ2-4, is DVKVTQSSRYLVKRTGEKVFLECVQDMDHENMFWYRQDPGLGLRLIYFSYDVKMKEKGDIPEGYSVSREKKERFSLILESASTNQTSMYLCASSQGLAKNMQYFGAGTRLSVL.

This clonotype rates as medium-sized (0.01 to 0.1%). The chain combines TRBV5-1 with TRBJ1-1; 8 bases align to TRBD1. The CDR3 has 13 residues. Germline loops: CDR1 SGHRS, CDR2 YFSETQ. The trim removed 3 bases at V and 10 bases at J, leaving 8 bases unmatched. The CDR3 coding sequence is TGCGCCAGCAGCTCGCGGGACAGGTCCCGAGCTTTCTTT. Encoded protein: CASSSRDRSRAFF.

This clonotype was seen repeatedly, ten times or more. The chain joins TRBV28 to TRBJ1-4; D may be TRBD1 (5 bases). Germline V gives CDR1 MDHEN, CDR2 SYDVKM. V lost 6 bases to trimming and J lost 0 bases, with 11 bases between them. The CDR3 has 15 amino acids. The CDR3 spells CASSLRGATNEKLFF. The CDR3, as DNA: TGTGCCAGCAGCCTTAGGGGTGCAACTAATGAAAAACTGTTTTTT.

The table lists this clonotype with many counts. CDR3 DNA: TGTGCCAGCAGCTTAGGAACCTACGAGCAGTACTTC. This gives the protein CASSLGTYEQYF. The chain has TRBV7-9 and TRBJ2-7; D is unresolved. With 1 base removed from V and 2 bases from J, the gap between germline ends came to 3 bases. This CDR3 has 12 residues. The V gene's germline CDR1 is SEHNR and CDR2 FQNEAQ (reference sequence).

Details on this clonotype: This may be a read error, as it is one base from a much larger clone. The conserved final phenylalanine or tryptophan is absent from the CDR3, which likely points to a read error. DNA for the CDR3: TGTGCCAGCAGTTTCGAACAGGGGGCAAAAGCTTTCCTT. It yields the protein CASSFEQGAKAFL. The chain has TRBV12-3 or TRBV12-4 and TRBJ1-1; 9 bases are shared with TRBD1. With 3 bases clipped from V and 9 bases from J, the junction kept 5 bases outside the gene matches. The CDR3 runs to 13 residues.

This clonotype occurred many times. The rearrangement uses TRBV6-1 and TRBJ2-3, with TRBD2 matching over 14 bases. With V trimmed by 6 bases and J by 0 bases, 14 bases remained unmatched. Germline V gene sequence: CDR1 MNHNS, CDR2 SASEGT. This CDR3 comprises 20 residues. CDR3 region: CASSPRTSGGRPGSTDTQYF. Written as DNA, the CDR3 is TGTGCCAGCAGCCCTAGGACTAGCGGGGGGCGACCGGGCAGCACAGATACGCAGTATTTT.

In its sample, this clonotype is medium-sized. DNA for the CDR3: TGTGCCAGCAGTTTGAGTCGGGACACAGATACGCAGTATTTT. Translation gives CASSLSRDTDTQYF. V usage is TRBV28 and J usage is TRBJ2-3, with D perhaps matching TRBD2 (5 bases). This CDR3 is 14 amino acids long. The V end was cut by 3 bases, the J end by 2 bases, with 9 bases between. Per the germline V gene, CDR1 is MDHEN and CDR2 is SYDVKM.

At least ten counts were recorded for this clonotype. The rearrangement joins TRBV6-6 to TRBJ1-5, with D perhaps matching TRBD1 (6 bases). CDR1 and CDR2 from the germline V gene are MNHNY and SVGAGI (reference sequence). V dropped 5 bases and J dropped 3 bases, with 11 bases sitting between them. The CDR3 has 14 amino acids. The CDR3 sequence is CASSRTETNQPQHF. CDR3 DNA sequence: TGTGCCAGCAGTAGGACAGAGACCAATCAGCCCCAGCATTTT.

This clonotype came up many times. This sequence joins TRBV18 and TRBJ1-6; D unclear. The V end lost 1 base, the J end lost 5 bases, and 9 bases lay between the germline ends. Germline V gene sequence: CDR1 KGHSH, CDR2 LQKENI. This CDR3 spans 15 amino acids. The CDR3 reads CASSPRSGDNSPLHF. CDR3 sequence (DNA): TGTGCCAGCTCACCACGGTCCGGGGATAATTCACCCCTCCACTTT.

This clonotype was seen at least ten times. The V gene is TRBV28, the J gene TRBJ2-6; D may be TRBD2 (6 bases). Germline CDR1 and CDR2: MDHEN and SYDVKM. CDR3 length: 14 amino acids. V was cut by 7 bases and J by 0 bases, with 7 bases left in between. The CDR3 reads CASMRGSGANVLTF. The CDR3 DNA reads TGTGCCAGCATGCGGGGCTCTGGGGCCAACGTCCTGACTTTC.

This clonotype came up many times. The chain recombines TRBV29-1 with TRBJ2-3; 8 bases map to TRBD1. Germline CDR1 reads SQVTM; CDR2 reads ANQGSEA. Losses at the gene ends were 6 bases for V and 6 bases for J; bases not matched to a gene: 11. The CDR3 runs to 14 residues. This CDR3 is CSVSGQGASDTQYF. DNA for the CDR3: TGCAGCGTCTCAGGGCAGGGGGCGTCGGATACGCAGTATTTT.

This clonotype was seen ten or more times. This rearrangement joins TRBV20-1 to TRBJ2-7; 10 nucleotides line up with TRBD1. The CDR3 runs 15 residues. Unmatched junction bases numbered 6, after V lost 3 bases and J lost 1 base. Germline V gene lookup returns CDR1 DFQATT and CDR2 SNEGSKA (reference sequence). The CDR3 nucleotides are TGCAGTGCTAGGGTTCCGGACAGGGGGTCCTACGAGCAGTACTTC. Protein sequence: CSARVPDRGSYEQYF.

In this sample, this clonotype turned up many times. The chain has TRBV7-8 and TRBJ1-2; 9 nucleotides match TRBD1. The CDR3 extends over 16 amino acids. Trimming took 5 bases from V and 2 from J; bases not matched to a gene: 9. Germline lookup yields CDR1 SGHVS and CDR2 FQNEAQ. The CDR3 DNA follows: TGTGCCAGCAGCCGGATTGTAGGACAGGGGAACTATGGCTACACCTTC. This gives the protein CASSRIVGQGNYGYTF. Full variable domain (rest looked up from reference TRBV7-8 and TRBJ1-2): GAGVSQSPRYKVAKRGQDVALRCDPISGHVSLFWYQQALGQGPEFLTYFQNEAQLDKSGLPSDRFFAERPEGSVSTLKIQRTQQEDSAVYLCASSRIVGQGNYGYTFGSGTRLTVV.

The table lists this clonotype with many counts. The CDR3 DNA follows: TGTGCCACCAGTGATTCGTTGCGGGGGACAGATACGCAGTATTTT. Its protein product is CATSDSLRGTDTQYF. This chain links TRBV24-1 with TRBJ2-3, with 7 positions matching TRBD2. The CDR3 is 15 residues long. Germline CDR1 and CDR2: KGHDR and SFDVKD. V was pared by 2 bases and J by 3 bases, with 4 bases of the junction left unmatched.

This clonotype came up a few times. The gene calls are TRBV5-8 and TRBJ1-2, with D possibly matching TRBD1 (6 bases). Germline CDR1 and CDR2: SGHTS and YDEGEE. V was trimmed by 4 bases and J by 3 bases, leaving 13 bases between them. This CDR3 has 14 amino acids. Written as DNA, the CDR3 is TGTGCCAGCAGCCCCGGCAGGGGCGACTATGGCTACACCTTC. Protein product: CASSPGRGDYGYTF.

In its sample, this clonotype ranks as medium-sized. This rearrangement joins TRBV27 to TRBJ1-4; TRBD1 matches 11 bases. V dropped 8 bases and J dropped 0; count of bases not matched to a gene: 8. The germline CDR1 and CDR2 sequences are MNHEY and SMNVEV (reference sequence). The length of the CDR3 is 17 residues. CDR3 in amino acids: CASRRPGQGATNEKLFF. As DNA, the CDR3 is TGTGCCAGCCGAAGACCGGGACAGGGGGCAACTAATGAAAAACTGTTTTTT.

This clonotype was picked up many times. The CDR3 nucleotides are TGTGCCAGCAGCGACAGGGCCGCCTACGAGCAGTACTTC. Protein: CASSDRAAYEQYF. This chain uses TRBV13 with TRBJ2-7; TRBD1 aligns across 7 bases. CDR3 length equals 13 residues. Germline CDR1 and CDR2: PRHDT and FYEKMQ (reference sequence). The V gene end was trimmed by 5 bases and the J gene end by 2 bases; junction bases not matched to a gene: 3.

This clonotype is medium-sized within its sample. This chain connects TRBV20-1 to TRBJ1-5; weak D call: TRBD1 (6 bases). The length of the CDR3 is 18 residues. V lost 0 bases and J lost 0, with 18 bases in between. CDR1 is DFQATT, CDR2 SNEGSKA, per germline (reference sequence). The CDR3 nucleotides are TGCAGTGCTAGAGATCCGCGCAGGGGCGATTATAGCAATCAGCCCCAGCATTTT. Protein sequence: CSARDPRRGDYSNQPQHF.

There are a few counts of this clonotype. CDR3 bases: TGTGCCAGCTCACCCCCTGTTCTACGGGACGGCACCTACGAGCAGTACTTC. It encodes CASSPPVLRDGTYEQYF. The rearrangement joins TRBV18 to TRBJ2-7; either TRBD1 or TRBD2 may supply D (5 bases each). The CDR3 length is 17 residues. The ends were cut back, 3 bases at V and 2 bases at J, with 20 bases in the middle. The germline V gene encodes CDR1 KGHSH and CDR2 LQKENI. Combining the CDR3 with reference TRBV18 and TRBJ2-7 gives the whole variable domain NAGVMQNPRHLVRRRGQEARLRCSPMKGHSHVYWYRQLPEEGLKFMVYLQKENIIDESGMPKERFSAEFPKEGPSILRIQQVVRGDSAAYFCASSPPVLRDGTYEQYFGPGTRLTVT.

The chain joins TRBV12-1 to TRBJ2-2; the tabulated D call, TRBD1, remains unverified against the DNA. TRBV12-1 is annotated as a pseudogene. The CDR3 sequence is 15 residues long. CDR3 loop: CASSVGEVVTGELFF. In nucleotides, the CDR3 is TGTGCCAGCAGCGTAGGGGAAGTGGTCACCGGGGAGCTGTTTTTT.

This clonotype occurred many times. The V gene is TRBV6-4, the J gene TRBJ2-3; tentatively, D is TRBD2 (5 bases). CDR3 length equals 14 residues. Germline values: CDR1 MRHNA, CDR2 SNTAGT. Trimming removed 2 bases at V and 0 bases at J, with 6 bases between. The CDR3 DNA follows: TGTGCCAGCAGTGACACGGGGAGCACAGATACGCAGTATTTT. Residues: CASSDTGSTDTQYF.

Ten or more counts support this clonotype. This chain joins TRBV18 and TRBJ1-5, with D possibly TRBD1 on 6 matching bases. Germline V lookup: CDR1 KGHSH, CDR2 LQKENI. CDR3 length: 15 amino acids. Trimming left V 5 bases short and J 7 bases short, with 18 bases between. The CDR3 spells CASSLGHGGVQPQHF. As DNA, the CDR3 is TGTGCCAGCTCATTAGGACACGGGGGCGTCCAGCCCCAGCATTTT. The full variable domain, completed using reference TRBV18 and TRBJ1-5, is NAGVMQNPRHLVRRRGQEARLRCSPMKGHSHVYWYRQLPEEGLKFMVYLQKENIIDESGMPKERFSAEFPKEGPSILRIQQVVRGDSAAYFCASSLGHGGVQPQHFGDGTRLSIL.

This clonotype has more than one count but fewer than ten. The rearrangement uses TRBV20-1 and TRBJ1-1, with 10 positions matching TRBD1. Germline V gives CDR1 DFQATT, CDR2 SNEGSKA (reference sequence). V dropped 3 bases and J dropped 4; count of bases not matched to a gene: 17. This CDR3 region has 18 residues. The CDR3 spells CSASSPGTGAGSGTEAFF. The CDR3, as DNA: TGCAGTGCTAGCTCTCCCGGGACAGGGGCAGGGTCCGGCACTGAAGCTTTCTTT.

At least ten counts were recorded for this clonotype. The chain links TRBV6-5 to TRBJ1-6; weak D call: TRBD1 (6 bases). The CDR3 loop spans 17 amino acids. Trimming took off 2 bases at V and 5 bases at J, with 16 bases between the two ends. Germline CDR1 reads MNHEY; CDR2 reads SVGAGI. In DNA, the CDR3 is TGTGCCAGCAGTTACAGCGGCAGAGGGGGGCATAATTCACCCCTCCACTTT. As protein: CASSYSGRGGHNSPLHF.

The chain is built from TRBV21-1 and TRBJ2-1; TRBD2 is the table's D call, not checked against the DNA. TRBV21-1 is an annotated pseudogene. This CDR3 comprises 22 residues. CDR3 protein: CASGSGSQGTSGGASSYNEQFF. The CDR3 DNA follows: TGTGCCAGCGGCTCCGGGTCACAGGGGACTAGCGGGGGTGCGAGCTCCTACAATGAGCAGTTCTTC.

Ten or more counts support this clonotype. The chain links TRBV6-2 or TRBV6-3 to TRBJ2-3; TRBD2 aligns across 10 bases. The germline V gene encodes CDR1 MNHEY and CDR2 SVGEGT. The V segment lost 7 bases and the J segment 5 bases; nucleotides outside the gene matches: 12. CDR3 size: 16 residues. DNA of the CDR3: TGTGCCAGCACCCCCCCGGGACTAGCGATTGGAGATACGCAGTATTTT. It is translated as CASTPPGLAIGDTQYF.

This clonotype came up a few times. CDR3 sequence reads: CASSWRTAAYNEQFF. In nucleotides, the CDR3 is TGTGCCAGCAGCTGGCGGACAGCCGCCTACAATGAGCAGTTCTTC. V usage is TRBV11-2 and J usage is TRBJ2-1, with D maybe TRBD1 (6 bases). This CDR3 spans 15 amino acids. Germline CDR1 and CDR2: SGHAT and FQNNGV. V dropped 4 bases and J dropped 2 bases, with 12 bases sitting between them. Full variable domain (remainder filled in from reference TRBV11-2 and TRBJ2-1): EAGVAQSPRYKIIEKRQSVAFWCNPISGHATLYWYQQILGQGPKLLIQFQNNGVVDDSQLPKDRFSAERLKGVDSTLKIQPAKLEDSAVYLCASSWRTAAYNEQFFGPGTRLTVL.